In its sample, the clone carrying this TCR beta chain was seen a few times. Its antigen is as yet unknown. The CDR3 has 13 residues. Germline assignment: CDR1 DFQATT and CDR2 SNEGSKA (reference sequence). V was clipped by 3 bases and J by 6 bases, with 14 bases between them. The sample belongs to a study of T-cell memory formation after mild COVID-19. Study context: Clusters of TCRs were largely donor specific.

Regarding the study as a whole: There was no confirmation that second-wave clones peaking on day 37 were SARS-CoV-2 specific.

Researchers used 5'RACE with constant-segment primers to make TCR alpha and TCR beta cDNA libraries that carry sample barcodes and UMIs. TCRdb redid the calling of the 5' RACE reads with MiXCR, one entry per CDR3 protein. The sample holds roughly 400,000 distinct CDR3 sequences, 18% seen once. The TCR comes from a man younger than 35 who had mild COVID-19 (a few samples of this study predate the infection). Cell type and time point are not known. The chain recombines TRBV20-1 with TRBJ1-1; no firm D call. Sequences were obtained from PBMCs or a T cell subset sorted from them (not recorded which). The CDR3 coding sequence is TGCAGTGCTAGGGTCCCTGGGGAGGCTGAAGCTTTCTTT. Encoded protein: CSARVPGEAEAFF.